Following are 18 T cell receptor beta chains from one sample sequenced in a study of T cell responses to AZD1222 COVID-19 vaccine. Generated by immunoSEQ multiplex PCR, the TCRdb table keeps only in-frame clones and is missing some. The sample lists approximately 96,000 clones, around 84% occurring once. The starting material was peripheral blood, obtained 28 days after the second AZD1222 dose. Every receptor here comes from an adult who received the AZD1222 COVID-19 vaccine.

This clone appeared a few times. The chain couples TRBV5-1 to TRBJ1-1; D is undetermined. The CDR3 extends over 14 amino acids. V lost 0 bases and J lost 7, with 13 bases in between. Looked up from germline, CDR1 is SGHRS and CDR2 is YFSETQ. CDR3 nucleotides: TGCGCCAGCAGCTTGGATGCCGGTATGGGTGAAGCTTTCTTT. Its translation is CASSLDAGMGEAFF.

The chain employs TRBV11-2 and TRBJ1-1, with D possibly TRBD1 on 5 matching bases. CDR3 length: 15 amino acids. The ends were cut back, 4 bases at V and 5 bases at J, with 17 bases in the middle. CDR1 is SGHAT, CDR2 FQNNGV, per germline. The CDR3 sequence: CASSSEGLPGTEAFF. The CDR3 region has the DNA TGTGCCAGCAGCTCAGAAGGGCTCCCAGGGACTGAAGCTTTCTTT.

The chain recombines TRBV27 with TRBJ1-5; D unclear. The length of the CDR3 is 17 residues. V shed 0 bases and J shed 1 base, with 13 bases lying between them. Germline CDR1 reads MNHEY; CDR2 reads SMNVEV (reference sequence). The CDR3 region is CASSLSWYGESNQPQHF. CDR3 DNA sequence: TGTGCCAGCAGTTTATCTTGGTACGGGGAGAGCAATCAGCCCCAGCATTTT.

This chain links TRBV27 with TRBJ1-2; D is unclear. Germline CDR1 is MNHEY and CDR2 is SMNVEV (reference sequence). This CDR3 has 13 amino acids. The V gene lost 5 bases and the J gene lost 6 bases, with 13 bases spanning the gap. CDR3 DNA sequence: TGTGCCAGCAGTCCCACCCAGATGGATGGCTACACCTTC. Residues: CASSPTQMDGYTF.

The rearrangement links TRBV28 to TRBJ1-3, with 8 bases fitting TRBD1. The V gene's germline CDR1 is MDHEN and CDR2 SYDVKM. This CDR3 comprises 16 residues. J lost 2 bases, V lost 5 bases, and 8 bases had no gene match. CDR3 DNA sequence: TGTGCCAGCAGTCTCCAGGGGGCGTATACTGGAAACACCATATATTTT. This translates into CASSLQGAYTGNTIYF.

The gene calls are TRBV4-2 and TRBJ2-1; TRBD2 matches 11 bases. The CDR3 is 14 residues long. V dropped 4 bases and J dropped 5; count of bases not matched to a gene: 1. CDR1 is LGHNA, CDR2 YNFKEQ, per germline. CDR3 sequence (DNA): TGTGCCAGCAGCCGACTAGCGGGACACAATGAGCAGTTCTTC. Amino acid sequence: CASSRLAGHNEQFF.

The chain carries TRBV11-2 and TRBJ1-4, with D perhaps TRBD1 (5 bases). This CDR3 comprises 17 residues. Germline V CDR1 and CDR2: SGHAT, FQNNGV. V lost 5 bases and J lost 4, with 20 bases in between. The CDR3 loop reads CASSPGLLTGLNEKLFF. The DNA of the CDR3 is TGTGCCAGCAGCCCCGGGTTGCTAACAGGTCTTAATGAAAAACTGTTTTTT.

The chain couples TRBV28 to TRBJ2-1; 12 bases agree with TRBD2. V shed 5 bases and J 6 bases; nucleotides not matched to a gene: 5. This CDR3 is built from 15 residues. In germline, CDR1 is MDHEN, CDR2 SYDVKM. CDR3: CASSILAGGLNEQFF. CDR3 nucleotides: TGTGCCAGCAGTATTCTAGCGGGAGGGCTCAATGAGCAGTTCTTC.

The rearrangement joins TRBV28 to TRBJ2-7; D remains ambiguous. Per the germline V gene, CDR1 is MDHEN and CDR2 is SYDVKM. V shed 1 base and J shed 0 bases, with 7 bases lying between them. The CDR3 runs 14 residues. CDR3 DNA: TGTGCCAGCAGTTTATCTATGCTCTCCTACGAGCAGTACTTC. Residues: CASSLSMLSYEQYF.

The CDR3: CATKKAGGMNEQFF. The CDR3 bases are TGTGCCACCAAAAAGGCGGGAGGTATGAATGAGCAGTTCTTC. This sequence joins TRBV19 and TRBJ2-1; 8 bases line up with TRBD2. Germline V gene data show CDR1 as LNHDA and CDR2 as SQIVND (reference sequence). This CDR3 is built from 14 residues. The V gene end was trimmed by 10 bases and the J gene end by 7 bases; junction bases not matched to a gene: 12.

V is TRBV5-1 and J is TRBJ2-5, with TRBD2 matching 9 bases. The CDR3 spans 15 residues. V dropped 1 base and J dropped 2; count of bases not matched to a gene: 3. Per germline, CDR1 SGHRS and CDR2 YFSETQ. CDR3 nucleotide sequence: TGCGCCAGCAGCTTGCAGCTAGCGGGGCAAGAGACCCAGTACTTC. This translates into CASSLQLAGQETQYF.

The gene calls are TRBV7-2 and TRBJ2-1, with unresolved D. Deletions cut 4 bases from V and 4 bases from J, with 8 bases between. The CDR3 is made up of 13 amino acids. Germline V gene lookup returns CDR1 SGHTA and CDR2 FQGNSA. The CDR3 region has the DNA TGTGCCAGCAGCTCCACACATTACAATGAGCAGTTCTTC. This translates into CASSSTHYNEQFF.

V gene TRBV5-4 combines with J gene TRBJ1-6; possible D gene TRBD1, 5 bases. The V end was cut by 4 bases, the J end by 8 bases, with 19 bases between. Germline V CDR1 and CDR2: SGHNT, YYREEE (reference sequence). This CDR3 comprises 16 residues. The CDR3 bases are TGTGCCAGCAGCCTACCCCCGGGCAGGGATGATTCACCCCTCCACTTT. It specifies CASSLPPGRDDSPLHF.

The chain joins TRBV11-3 to TRBJ2-6, with TRBD2 as a possible D gene (5 bases). Trimming left V 0 bases short and J 0 bases short, with 18 bases between. CDR1 and CDR2 from the germline V gene are SGHNT and YENEEA. CDR3 length: 20 amino acids. The CDR3 DNA is TGTGCCAGCAGCTTAGATCGGAGGTTTAGAACATACTCTGGGGCCAACGTCCTGACTTTC. Translated, it gives CASSLDRRFRTYSGANVLTF.

In this sample, this clone turned up once. The chain combines TRBV19 with TRBJ2-3; TRBD2 agrees at 12 bases. Per the germline V gene, CDR1 is LNHDA and CDR2 is SQIVND (reference sequence). The ends lost 5 bases at V and 5 bases at J; junction bases unmatched: 8. The CDR3 is 16 residues long. DNA for the CDR3: TGTGCCAGTAGTGGTCTAGCGGGAGGGCCGGAAGATACGCAGTATTTT. It is translated as CASSGLAGGPEDTQYF.

This clone is labeled medium-sized. This sample includes further DNA sequences coding for the same CDR3. The V call is TRBV7-9, the J call TRBJ2-5; TRBD2 aligns across 8 bases. Germline V gene lookup returns CDR1 SEHNR and CDR2 FQNEAQ (reference sequence). V trimming: 10 bases; J trimming: 4 bases; junction bases outside the gene matches: 11. The CDR3 sequence is 14 residues long. The DNA of the CDR3 is TGTGCCATTTCGGGGGCGGGGGGCCCAGAGACCCAGTACTTC. It yields the protein CAISGAGGPETQYF.

This chain connects TRBV21-1 to TRBJ2-3; the table gives TRBD1 as D, unverified against the DNA. TRBV21-1 is a known pseudogene. This CDR3 is built from 17 residues. CDR3 protein: CASSKDPRQGSTDTQYF. CDR3 sequence (DNA): TGTGCCAGCAGCAAAGATCCAAGGCAGGGTAGCACAGATACGCAGTATTTT.

This chain links TRBV29-1 with TRBJ2-5; TRBD1 matches 7 bases. Trimming removed 6 bases from V and 0 bases from J; junction bases left unmatched: 10. Germline CDR1 SQVTM, CDR2 ANQGSEA. The CDR3 is 15 amino acids. The CDR3 reads CSVLDRIFDQETQYF. CDR3 sequence (DNA): TGCAGCGTGCTGGACAGGATTTTTGACCAAGAGACCCAGTACTTC.